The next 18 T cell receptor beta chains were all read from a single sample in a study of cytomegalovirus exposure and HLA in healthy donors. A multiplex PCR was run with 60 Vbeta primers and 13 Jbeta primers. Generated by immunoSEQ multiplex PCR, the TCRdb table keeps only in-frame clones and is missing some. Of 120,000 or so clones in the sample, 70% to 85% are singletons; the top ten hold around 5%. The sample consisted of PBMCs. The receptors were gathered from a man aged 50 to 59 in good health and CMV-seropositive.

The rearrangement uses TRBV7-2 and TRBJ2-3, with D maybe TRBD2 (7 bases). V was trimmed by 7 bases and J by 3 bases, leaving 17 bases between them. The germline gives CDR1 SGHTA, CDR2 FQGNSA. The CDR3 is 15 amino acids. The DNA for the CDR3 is TGTGCCAGCACCCCGGGGGGAGGGGGGACAGATACGCAGTATTTT. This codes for CASTPGGGGTDTQYF.

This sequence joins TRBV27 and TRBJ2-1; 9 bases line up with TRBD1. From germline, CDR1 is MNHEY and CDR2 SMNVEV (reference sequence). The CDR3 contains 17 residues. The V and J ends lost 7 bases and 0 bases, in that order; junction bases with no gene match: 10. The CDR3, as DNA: TGTGCCAGCAAACCCGGGACAGGGCGAAGCTCCTACAATGAGCAGTTCTTC. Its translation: CASKPGTGRSSYNEQFF.

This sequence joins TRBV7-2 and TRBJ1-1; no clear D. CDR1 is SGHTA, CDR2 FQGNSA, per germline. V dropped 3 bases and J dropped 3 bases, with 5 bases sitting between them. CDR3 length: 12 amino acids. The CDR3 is CASSLQDTEAFF. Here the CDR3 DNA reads TGTGCCAGCAGCTTGCAGGACACTGAAGCTTTCTTT.

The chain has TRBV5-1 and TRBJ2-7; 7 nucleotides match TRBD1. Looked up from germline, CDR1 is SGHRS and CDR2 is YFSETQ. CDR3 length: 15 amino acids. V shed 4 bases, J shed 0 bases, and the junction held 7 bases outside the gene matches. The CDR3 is CASSVGQASSYEQYF. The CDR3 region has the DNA TGCGCCAGCAGCGTCGGACAGGCCAGCTCCTACGAGCAGTACTTC.

The CDR3 spells CASSQFGGTEAFF. CDR3 sequence (DNA): TGTGCCAGCAGCCAGTTCGGGGGAACTGAAGCTTTCTTT. The V call is TRBV7-3, the J call TRBJ1-1; weak D call: TRBD1 (5 bases). Per the germline V gene, CDR1 is SGHTA and CDR2 is FQGTGA. This CDR3 has 13 amino acids. V gave up 5 bases and J gave up 5 bases, with 12 bases separating them. The full variable domain, in which reference TRBV7-3 and TRBJ1-1 provide the parts outside the CDR3, is GAGVSQTPSNKVTEKGKYVELRCDPISGHTALYWYRQSLGQGPEFLIYFQGTGAADDSGLPNDRFFAVRPEGSVSTLKIQRTERGDSAVYLCASSQFGGTEAFFGQGTRLTVV.

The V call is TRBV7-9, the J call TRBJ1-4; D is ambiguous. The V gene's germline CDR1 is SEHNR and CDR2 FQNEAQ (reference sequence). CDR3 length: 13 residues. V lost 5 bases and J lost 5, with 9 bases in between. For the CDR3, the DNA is TGTGCCAGCAGCCGGCAGGCGAATGAAAAACTGTTTTTT. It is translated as CASSRQANEKLFF. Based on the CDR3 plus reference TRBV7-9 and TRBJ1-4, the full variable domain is DTGVSQNPRHKITKRGQNVTFRCDPISEHNRLYWYRQTLGQGPEFLTYFQNEAQLEKSRLLSDRFSAERPKGSFSTLEIQRTEQGDSAMYLCASSRQANEKLFFGSGTQLSVL.

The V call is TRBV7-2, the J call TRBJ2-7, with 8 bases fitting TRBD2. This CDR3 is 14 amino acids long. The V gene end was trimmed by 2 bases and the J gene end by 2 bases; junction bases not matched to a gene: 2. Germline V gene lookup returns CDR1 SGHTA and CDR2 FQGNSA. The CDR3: CASSLQAGAYEQYF. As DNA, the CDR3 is TGTGCCAGCAGCTTACAAGCGGGAGCCTACGAGCAGTACTTC.

The CDR3 DNA is TGTGCCAGCAGCTTCAAAGATACGCAGTATTTT. This translates into CASSFKDTQYF. This chain connects TRBV7-9 to TRBJ2-3, with D unresolved. Germline V CDR1 and CDR2: SEHNR, FQNEAQ (reference sequence). Trimming removed 3 bases from V and 5 bases from J, with 3 bases in between. The CDR3 extends over 11 amino acids. The full variable domain, rest sourced from reference TRBV7-9 and TRBJ2-3, is DTGVSQNPRHKITKRGQNVTFRCDPISEHNRLYWYRQTLGQGPEFLTYFQNEAQLEKSRLLSDRFSAERPKGSFSTLEIQRTEQGDSAMYLCASSFKDTQYFGPGTRLTVL.

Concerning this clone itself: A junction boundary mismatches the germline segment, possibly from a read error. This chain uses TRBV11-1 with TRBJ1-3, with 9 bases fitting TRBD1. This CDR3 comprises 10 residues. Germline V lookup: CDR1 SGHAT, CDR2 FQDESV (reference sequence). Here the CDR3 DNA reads TGTGCCAGCAGCGACCGGGACAGGGAGTTT. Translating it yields CASSDRDREF.

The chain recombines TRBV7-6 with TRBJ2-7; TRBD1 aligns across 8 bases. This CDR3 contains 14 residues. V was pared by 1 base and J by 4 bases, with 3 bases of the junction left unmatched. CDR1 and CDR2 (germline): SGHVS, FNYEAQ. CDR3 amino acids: CASSLGQGIYEQYF. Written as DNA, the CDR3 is TGTGCCAGCAGCTTAGGACAGGGGATTTACGAGCAGTACTTC. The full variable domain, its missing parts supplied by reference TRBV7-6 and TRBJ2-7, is GAGVSQSPRYKVTKRGQDVALRCDPISGHVSLYWYRQALGQGPEFLTYFNYEAQQDKSGLPNDRFSAERPEGSISTLTIQRTEQRDSAMYRCASSLGQGIYEQYFGPGTRLTVT.

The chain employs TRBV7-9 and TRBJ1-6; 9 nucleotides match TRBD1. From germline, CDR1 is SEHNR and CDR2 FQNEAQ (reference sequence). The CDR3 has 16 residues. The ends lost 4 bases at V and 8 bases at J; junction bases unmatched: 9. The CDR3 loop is CASSSLRDRVDSPLHF. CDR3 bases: TGTGCCAGCAGCTCCCTACGGGACAGGGTGGATTCACCCCTCCACTTT.

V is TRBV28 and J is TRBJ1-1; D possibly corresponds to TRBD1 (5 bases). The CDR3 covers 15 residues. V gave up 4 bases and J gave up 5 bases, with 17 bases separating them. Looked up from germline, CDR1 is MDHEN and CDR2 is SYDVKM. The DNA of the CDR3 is TGTGCCAGCAGTTCGTCCGGCGGGGGAGAAACTGAAGCTTTCTTT. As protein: CASSSSGGGETEAFF.

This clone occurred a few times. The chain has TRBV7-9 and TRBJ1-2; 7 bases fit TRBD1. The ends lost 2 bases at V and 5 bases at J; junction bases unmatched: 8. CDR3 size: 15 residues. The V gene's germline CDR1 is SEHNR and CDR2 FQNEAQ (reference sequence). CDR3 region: CASSLTQGQLYGYTF. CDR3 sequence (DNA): TGTGCCAGCAGCTTAACCCAGGGACAGCTTTATGGCTACACCTTC.

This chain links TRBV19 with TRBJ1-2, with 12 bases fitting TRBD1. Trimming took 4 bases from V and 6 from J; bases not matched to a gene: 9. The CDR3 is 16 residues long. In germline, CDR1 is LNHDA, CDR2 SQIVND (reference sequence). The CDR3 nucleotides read TGTGCCAGTAGTACGGGACAGGGGGCGCATGGGGATGGCTACACCTTC. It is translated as CASSTGQGAHGDGYTF.

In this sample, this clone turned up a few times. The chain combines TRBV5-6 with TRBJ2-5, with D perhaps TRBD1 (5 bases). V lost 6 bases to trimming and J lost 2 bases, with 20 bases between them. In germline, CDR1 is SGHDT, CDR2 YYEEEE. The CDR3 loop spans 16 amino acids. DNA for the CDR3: TGTGCCAGCATTCGGTTAGGGGCCCGTGGGCAAGAGACCCAGTACTTC. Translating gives CASIRLGARGQETQYF.

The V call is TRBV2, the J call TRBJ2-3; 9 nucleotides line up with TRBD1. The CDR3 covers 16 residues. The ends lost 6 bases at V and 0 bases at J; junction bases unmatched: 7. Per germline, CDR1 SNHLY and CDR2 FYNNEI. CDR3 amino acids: CASRSQGAVSTDTQYF. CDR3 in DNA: TGTGCCAGCAGGTCACAGGGGGCGGTTAGCACAGATACGCAGTATTTT.

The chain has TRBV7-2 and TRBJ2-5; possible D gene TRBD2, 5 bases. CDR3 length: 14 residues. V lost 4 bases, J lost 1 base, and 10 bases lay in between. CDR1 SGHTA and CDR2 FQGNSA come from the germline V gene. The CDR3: CASSSPGSQETQYF. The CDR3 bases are TGTGCCAGCAGCTCTCCGGGGAGCCAAGAGACCCAGTACTTC. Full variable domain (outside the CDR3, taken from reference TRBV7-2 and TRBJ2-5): GAGVSQSPSNKVTEKGKDVELRCDPISGHTALYWYRQSLGQGLEFLIYFQGNSAPDKSGLPSDRFSAERTGGSVSTLTIQRTQQEDSAVYLCASSSPGSQETQYFGPGTRLLVL.

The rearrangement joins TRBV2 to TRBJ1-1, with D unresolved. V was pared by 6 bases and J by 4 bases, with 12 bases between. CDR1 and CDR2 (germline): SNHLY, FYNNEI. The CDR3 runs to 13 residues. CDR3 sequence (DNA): TGTGCCAGCAGGGGCGAAGTAGGCACTGAAGCTTTCTTT. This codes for CASRGEVGTEAFF.